This T cell receptor beta chain was retrieved from a study of T cell repertoires in cytomegalovirus infection. In the study overall: Through public TCR beta signatures, both CMV infection and matching HLA type were indicated. Study-level findings and limits: Cumulative frequency of public TCR beta families picked out carriers of CMV plus the relevant HLA. In two of eight donors, the top clonotype was HLA-C-restricted CMV-specific.

This clonotype was detected many times. No antigen is known for it. The V gene lost 4 bases and the J gene lost 0 bases, with 9 bases spanning the gap. The CDR3 extends over 14 amino acids. Germline V gene data show CDR1 as MGHDK and CDR2 as SYGVNS. MiXCR, run by TCRdb on the reads, gives a single entry per CDR3 protein. This table holds 150,000 to 200,000 distinct CDR3 sequences, under 15% found once. Sequencing was carried out using PBMCs. The receptor's source is a human donor in good health (CMV status not recorded). Some clones in this sample may be carry-over from other donors' samples. V is TRBV25-1 and J is TRBJ1-1, with D possibly being TRBD1 (5 bases). Written as DNA, the CDR3 is TGTGCCAGCAGTGGAGTGGGGGTGAACACTGAAGCTTTCTTT. Translating it yields CASSGVGVNTEAFF.